This entry describes one TCR beta chain. What antigen it recognizes has not been identified. No much larger clone is present one base from it, and per-base qualities are unavailable. This entry comes from a study of OX40 agonist ivuxolimab in advanced cancers. In terms of the full investigation: The costimulatory receptor OX40 (CD134) was targeted by ivuxolimab, a fully human IgG2 agonistic monoclonal antibody. Intravenous ivuxolimab was administered to patients every 2 weeks at six dose levels: 0.01, 0.1, 0.3, 1.5, 3 and 10 mg/kg. Of the roughly 54 dose-escalation patients, hepatocellular carcinoma was present in about 20, melanoma in roughly 15, renal cell carcinoma in 9 and head and neck cancer in 9. In the dose-escalation cohort, more than 80% of patients were male, and the mean age was 60 years with a range of roughly 23 to 79. Partial responses occurred in three dose-escalation patients: two with cutaneous melanoma and one with hepatocellular carcinoma. Peripheral TCRbeta sequencing aimed to test whether ivuxolimab altered TCR sequence diversity and caused clonal T-cell expansion. The paper describes the monotherapy dose-escalation part (N of about 57 patients) of the phase I trial of ivuxolimab. Patients were allowed to have had prior anti-PD-1, anti-PD-L1 or anti-CTLA-4 therapy, and 30% to 50% of the dose-escalation patients had previously received checkpoint inhibitors.

The CDR3 measures 19 amino acids from cysteine to phenylalanine. Only the CDR3 region is kept as DNA, spanning 57 bases read in frame from base 1. CDR1 GTSNPN and CDR2 SVGIG are derived from the germline V gene (reference sequence). V loses 3 bases, J loses 8 bases, and the germline ends lie 32 bases apart. The trial excluded patients who had a history of autoimmune disease or were on systemic immunosuppression. In every dose cohort, peripheral blood was drawn for TCR sequencing at baseline, cycle 4 day 1, and cycle 7 day 1. The samples were taken from a phase I, first-in-human, multicenter, open-label dose-escalation trial of ivuxolimab. Adults with locally advanced or metastatic melanoma, renal cell, hepatocellular, or head and neck squamous cell carcinoma were enrolled in the trial. Before TCR sequencing, CD4+ T cells and CD8+ T cells were sorted from peripheral blood as separate populations. For sequencing of the TCRbeta CDR3 region, genomic DNA was extracted from the sorted cells. TCRbeta CDR3 regions were sequenced using the immunoSEQ Assay. TCRdb re-hosts the immuneACCESS table, in-frame sequences only. Its copies lack some clones; in the studies checked, an unresolved V gene accounts for under half of them, and the cause for the rest is not known. The table for this sample lists about 98,000 clones; approximately 86% of them were counted only once. 0.82% of the sample is held by the ten biggest clonotypes.

What the research found in general, with its limitations: After ivuxolimab, expanded clones were on average more numerous among CD8+ T cells than among CD4+ T cells. At doses of 0.1 to 3.0 mg/kg, clonal expansion of both CD4+ and CD8+ blood T cells was observed from baseline to week 6. Low levels of normalized T-cell clonal expansion were also seen in some patients who did not respond. In the 0.1-3.0 mg/kg groups, partial responders were among the patients with the lowest normalized peripheral clonal expansion, particularly in CD8+ T cells. The antigen specificity of the peripheral T cells that underwent clonal expansion was not determined.

Recombination joined TRBV30 with TRBJ2-1; a tentative D call is TRBD2 (6 bases match). The TCR sequence derives from an adult with an advanced solid tumor such as melanoma, head and neck, liver or kidney cancer. Specimen: CD4+ or CD8+ T cells sorted from blood, collected in a trial of the OX40 agonist ivuxolimab. The nucleotide sequence reads as follows: TGTGCCTGGAGGGTCAGATCTGGTACGCGGGGCCGGGGCCTCGATGAGCAGTTCTTC. Translation gives CAWRVRSGTRGRGLDEQFF.